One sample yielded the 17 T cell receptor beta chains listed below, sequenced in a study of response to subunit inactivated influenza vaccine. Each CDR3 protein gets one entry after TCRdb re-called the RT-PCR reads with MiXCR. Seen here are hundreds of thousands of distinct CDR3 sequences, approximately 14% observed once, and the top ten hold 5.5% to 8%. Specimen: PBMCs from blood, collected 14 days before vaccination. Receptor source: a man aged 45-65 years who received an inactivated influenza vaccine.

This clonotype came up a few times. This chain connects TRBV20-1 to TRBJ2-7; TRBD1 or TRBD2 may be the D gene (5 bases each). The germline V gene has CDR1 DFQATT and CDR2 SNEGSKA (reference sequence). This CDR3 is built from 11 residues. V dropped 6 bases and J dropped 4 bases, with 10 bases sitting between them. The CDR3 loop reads CSAYGGYEQYF. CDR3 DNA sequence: TGCAGTGCGTATGGGGGTTACGAGCAGTACTTC.

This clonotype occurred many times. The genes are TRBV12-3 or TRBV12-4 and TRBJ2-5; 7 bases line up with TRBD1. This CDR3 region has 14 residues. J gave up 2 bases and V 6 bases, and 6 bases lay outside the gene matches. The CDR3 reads CASSPDRPQETQYF. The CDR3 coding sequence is TGTGCCAGCAGCCCGGACAGGCCACAAGAGACCCAGTACTTC.

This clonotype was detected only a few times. CDR3 sequence (DNA): TGCAGCGTGTGGGTTGGTAGTGGTAACATTCAGTACTTC. Encoded protein: CSVWVGSGNIQYF. The chain links TRBV29-1 to TRBJ2-4; no reliable D call. Germline V CDR1 and CDR2: SQVTM, ANQGSEA. The V gene lost 6 bases and the J gene lost 7 bases, with 16 bases spanning the gap. CDR3 size: 13 residues.

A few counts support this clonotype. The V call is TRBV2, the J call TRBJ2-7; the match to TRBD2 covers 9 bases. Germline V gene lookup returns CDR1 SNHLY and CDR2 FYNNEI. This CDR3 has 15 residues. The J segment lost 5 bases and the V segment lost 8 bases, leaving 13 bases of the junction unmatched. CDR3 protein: CASQKGTAGGHEQYF. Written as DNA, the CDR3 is TGTGCCAGCCAAAAGGGGACAGCGGGAGGCCACGAGCAGTACTTC.

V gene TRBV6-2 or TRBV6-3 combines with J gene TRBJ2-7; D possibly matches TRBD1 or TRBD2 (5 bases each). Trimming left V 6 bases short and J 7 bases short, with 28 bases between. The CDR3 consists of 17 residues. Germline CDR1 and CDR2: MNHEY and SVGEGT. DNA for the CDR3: TGTGCCAGCAGAAACCCCGGGGCAGAAACCCCTACGAGGGAGCAGTACTTC. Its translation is CASRNPGAETPTREQYF.

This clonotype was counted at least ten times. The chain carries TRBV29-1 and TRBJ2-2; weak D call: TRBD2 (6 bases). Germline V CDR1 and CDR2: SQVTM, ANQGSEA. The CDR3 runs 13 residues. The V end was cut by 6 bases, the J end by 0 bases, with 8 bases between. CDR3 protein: CSVGTANTGELFF. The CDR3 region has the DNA TGCAGCGTGGGGACTGCGAACACCGGGGAGCTGTTTTTT.

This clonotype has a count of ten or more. The CDR3 DNA follows: TGTGCCAGCAGCCCCGGAGGGTTTGAGCAGTTCTTC. Translated, it gives CASSPGGFEQFF. The rearrangement links TRBV7-2 to TRBJ2-1; possibly TRBD2 for D (6 bases). The V end lost 5 bases, the J end lost 9 bases, and 11 bases lay between the germline ends. This CDR3 is 12 amino acids long. Germline V gives CDR1 SGHTA, CDR2 FQGNSA. Looking up the rest from reference TRBV7-2 and TRBJ2-1 gives the full variable domain: GAGVSQSPSNKVTEKGKDVELRCDPISGHTALYWYRQSLGQGLEFLIYFQGNSAPDKSGLPSDRFSAERTGGSVSTLTIQRTQQEDSAVYLCASSPGGFEQFFGPGTRLTVL.

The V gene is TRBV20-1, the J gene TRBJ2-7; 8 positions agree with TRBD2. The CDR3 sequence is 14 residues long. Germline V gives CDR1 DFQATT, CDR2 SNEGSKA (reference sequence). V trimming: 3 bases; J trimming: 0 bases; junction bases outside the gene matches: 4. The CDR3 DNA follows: TGCAGTGCTAGCAGGCGGGAGGCCTCCTACGAGCAGTACTTC. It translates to CSASRREASYEQYF.

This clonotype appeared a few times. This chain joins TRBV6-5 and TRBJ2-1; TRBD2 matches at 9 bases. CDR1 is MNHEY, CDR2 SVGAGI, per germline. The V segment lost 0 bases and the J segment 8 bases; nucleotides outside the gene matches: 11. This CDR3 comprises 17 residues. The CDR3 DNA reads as TGTGCCAGCAGTTACTCATCAGGCGCGGGGGGGCAGTATGAGCAGTTCTTC. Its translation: CASSYSSGAGGQYEQFF.

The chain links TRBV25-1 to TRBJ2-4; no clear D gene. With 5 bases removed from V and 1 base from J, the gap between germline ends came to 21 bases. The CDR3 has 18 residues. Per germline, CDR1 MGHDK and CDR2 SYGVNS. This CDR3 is CASSPLPQDTFAKNIQYF. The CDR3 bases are TGTGCCAGCAGTCCCCTCCCCCAGGATACGTTCGCCAAAAACATTCAGTACTTC.

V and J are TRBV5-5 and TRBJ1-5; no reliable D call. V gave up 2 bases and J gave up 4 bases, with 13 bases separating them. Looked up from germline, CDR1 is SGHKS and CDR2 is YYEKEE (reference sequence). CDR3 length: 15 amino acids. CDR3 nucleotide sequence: TGTGCCAGCAGCTTAGTAGGAAGGTTGAATCAGCCCCAGCATTTT. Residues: CASSLVGRLNQPQHF.

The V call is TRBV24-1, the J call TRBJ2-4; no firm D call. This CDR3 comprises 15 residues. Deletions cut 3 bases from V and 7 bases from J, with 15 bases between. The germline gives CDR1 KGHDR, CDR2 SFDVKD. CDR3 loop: CATSDTSKVVNIQYF. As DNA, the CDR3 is TGTGCCACCAGTGATACCTCAAAAGTGGTGAACATTCAGTACTTC.

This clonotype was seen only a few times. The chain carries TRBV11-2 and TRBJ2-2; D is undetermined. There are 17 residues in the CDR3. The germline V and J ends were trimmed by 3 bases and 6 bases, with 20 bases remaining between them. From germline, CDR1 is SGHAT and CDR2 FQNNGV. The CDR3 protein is CASSLLLGILTPGELFF. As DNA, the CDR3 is TGTGCCAGCAGCTTGTTGTTAGGGATTCTAACTCCCGGGGAGCTGTTTTTT.

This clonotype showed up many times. CDR3 bases: TGTGCCAGCAGTTTAACGCAGGGAGGAAAAGGCGAGCAGTACTTC. It codes for CASSLTQGGKGEQYF. This chain uses TRBV28 with TRBJ2-7, with D possibly being TRBD2 (6 bases). This CDR3 has 15 residues. Per germline, CDR1 MDHEN and CDR2 SYDVKM. The V end was cut by 2 bases, the J end by 6 bases, with 17 bases between. The variable domain in full, completed from reference TRBV28 and TRBJ2-7, reads DVKVTQSSRYLVKRTGEKVFLECVQDMDHENMFWYRQDPGLGLRLIYFSYDVKMKEKGDIPEGYSVSREKKERFSLILESASTNQTSMYLCASSLTQGGKGEQYFGPGTRLTVT.

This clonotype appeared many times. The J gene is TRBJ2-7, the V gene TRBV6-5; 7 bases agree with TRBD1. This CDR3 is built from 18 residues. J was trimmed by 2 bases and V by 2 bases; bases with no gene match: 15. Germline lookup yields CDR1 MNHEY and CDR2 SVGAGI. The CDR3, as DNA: TGTGCCAGCAGTTACGTAGCCTCCGGGGACAGTTTCCCCTACGAGCAGTACTTC. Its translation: CASSYVASGDSFPYEQYF.

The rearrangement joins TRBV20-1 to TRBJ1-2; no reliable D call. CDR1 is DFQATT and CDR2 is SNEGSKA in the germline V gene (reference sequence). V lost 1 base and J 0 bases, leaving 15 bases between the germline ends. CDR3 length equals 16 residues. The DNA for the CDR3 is TGCAGTGCTAGAGTGATCCCCCCGGCTTCTAACTATGGCTACACCTTC. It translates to CSARVIPPASNYGYTF.

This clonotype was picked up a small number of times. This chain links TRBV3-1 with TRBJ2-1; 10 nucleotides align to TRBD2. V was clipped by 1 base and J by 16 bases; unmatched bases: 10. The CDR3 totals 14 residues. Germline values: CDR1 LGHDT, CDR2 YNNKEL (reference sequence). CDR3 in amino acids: CASSQGNLAGVGFF. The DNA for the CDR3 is TGTGCCAGCAGCCAAGGGAACCTAGCGGGAGTAGGTTTCTTC.